The present T cell receptor (beta chain) was sequenced within a study of T cell changes during pregnancy in multiple sclerosis. V dropped 6 bases and J dropped 5 bases, with 14 bases sitting between them. The germline V gene encodes CDR1 ENHRY and CDR2 SYGVKD. This CDR3 spans 13 amino acids. Sequenced by immunoSEQ multiplex PCR; TCRdb stores in-frame clones only, minus some. The repertoire holds tens of thousands of clones, with around 90% as singletons. Sequencing was performed on CD4+ T cells from peripheral blood mononuclear cells, taken before pregnancy. The gene calls are TRBV10-3 and TRBJ2-7, with D possibly matching TRBD2 (7 bases). The sequence was obtained from a female donor with multiple sclerosis, enrolled in a pregnancy study. CDR3 in DNA: TGTGCCATCAGCCTAATGGGGGGGCACGAGCAGTACTTC. Its protein is CAISLMGGHEQYF.